Following are 32 T cell receptor beta chains from one sample sequenced in a study of T-cell memory formation after mild COVID-19. TCRdb re-called the 5' RACE reads through MiXCR, storing one row per CDR3 protein. The data hold more than 300,000 distinct CDR3 sequences, with 14% observed a single time. The sample consisted of PBMCs or a T cell subset sorted from them (not recorded which). These receptors were collected from a man aged 18 to 30 who had mild COVID-19 (a few samples of this study predate the infection). Cell type and time point are not known.

V is TRBV4-3 and J is TRBJ2-5; the match to TRBD1 covers 9 bases. Germline assignment: CDR1 LGHNA and CDR2 YSLEER. The V segment lost 0 bases and the J segment 2 bases; nucleotides outside the gene matches: 4. CDR3 length: 16 residues. Here the CDR3 reads CASSQDKGTGQETQYF. The CDR3 DNA reads TGCGCCAGCAGCCAAGATAAAGGGACAGGGCAAGAGACCCAGTACTTC.

The chain uses TRBV27 and TRBJ1-2; 9 bases line up with TRBD1. The CDR3 length is 14 residues. Germline-derived CDR1 and CDR2 are MNHEY and SMNVEV (reference sequence). V lost 5 bases, J lost 2 bases, and 3 bases stayed unmatched. CDR3 region: CASSRGQGNYGYTF. The CDR3 DNA sequence: TGTGCCAGCAGTCGGGGACAGGGAAACTATGGCTACACCTTC.

This clonotype came up many times. V gene TRBV5-1 combines with J gene TRBJ2-5; D remains ambiguous. CDR3 length: 11 residues. Trimming cost V 6 bases and J 0 bases, with 3 bases left between them. Germline V gene data show CDR1 as SGHRS and CDR2 as YFSETQ. CDR3 amino acids: CASTDQETQYF. The CDR3 bases are TGCGCCAGCACGGACCAAGAGACCCAGTACTTC.

This CDR3 reads CASSSGDQYF. The CDR3 DNA sequence: TGTGCCAGCAGCTCCGGGGACCAGTACTTC. This chain joins TRBV7-7 and TRBJ2-5; D may be TRBD2 (5 bases). This CDR3 is 10 amino acids long. V was cut by 4 bases and J by 10 bases, with 7 bases left in between. Germline V gene sequence: CDR1 SSHAT, CDR2 FNYEAQ (reference sequence). The entire variable domain, with the rest obtained from reference TRBV7-7 and TRBJ2-5, is as follows: GAGVSQSPRYKVTKRGQDVTLRCDPISSHATLYWYQQALGQGPEFLTYFNYEAQPDKSGLPSDRFSAERPEGSISTLTIQRTEQRDSAMYRCASSSGDQYFGPGTRLLVL.

The rearrangement joins TRBV12-3 or TRBV12-4 to TRBJ2-4; TRBD2 matches 13 bases. Losses at the gene ends were 3 bases for V and 5 bases for J; bases not matched to a gene: 4. CDR3 size: 16 residues. In DNA form, the CDR3 reads TGTGCCAGCAGTTTGACTAGCGGGGGGTTGCAAAACATTCAGTACTTC. It encodes CASSLTSGGLQNIQYF.

This clonotype occurred many times. V usage is TRBV12-3 or TRBV12-4 and J usage is TRBJ2-5, with D maybe TRBD2 (5 bases). Trimming pared 3 bases from V and 5 bases from J, leaving 13 bases between. The CDR3 sequence is 14 residues long. The CDR3 sequence is CASSFRSRGETQYF. The CDR3 bases are TGTGCCAGCAGTTTTCGGTCTAGAGGGGAGACCCAGTACTTC.

The CDR3 DNA follows: TGTGCCAGTAGACGACCGGGAGAGAGAAACACCATATATTTT. Its protein is CASRRPGERNTIYF. The rearrangement joins TRBV19 to TRBJ1-3; D remains unclear. V was clipped by 6 bases and J by 5 bases, with 14 bases between them. Germline V CDR1 and CDR2: LNHDA, SQIVND (reference sequence). This CDR3 contains 14 residues.

In this sample, this clonotype turned up many times. The chain uses TRBV5-1 and TRBJ2-1, with TRBD2 identical over 8 bases. The trim removed 0 bases at V and 6 bases at J, leaving 2 bases unmatched. Looked up from germline, CDR1 is SGHRS and CDR2 is YFSETQ. This CDR3 has 14 residues. The CDR3 bases are TGCGCCAGCAGCTTGGGCGGGGGGTCCAATGAGCAGTTCTTC. This encodes CASSLGGGSNEQFF.

The V call is TRBV7-8, the J call TRBJ2-7; D perhaps matches TRBD2 (6 bases). Per the germline V gene, CDR1 is SGHVS and CDR2 is FQNEAQ. The V gene lost 5 bases and the J gene lost 3 bases, with 11 bases spanning the gap. CDR3 size: 13 residues. The CDR3, as DNA: TGTGCCAGCAGCCGGGACTTGAACTACGAGCAGTACTTC. Encoded protein: CASSRDLNYEQYF. The full variable domain, its missing parts supplied by reference TRBV7-8 and TRBJ2-7, is GAGVSQSPRYKVAKRGQDVALRCDPISGHVSLFWYQQALGQGPEFLTYFQNEAQLDKSGLPSDRFFAERPEGSVSTLKIQRTQQEDSAVYLCASSRDLNYEQYFGPGTRLTVT.

The chain couples TRBV6-5 to TRBJ1-1, with TRBD1 as a possible D gene (6 bases). This CDR3 has 14 amino acids. Trimming took off 0 bases at V and 9 bases at J, with 14 bases between the two ends. In germline, CDR1 is MNHEY, CDR2 SVGAGI. In nucleotides, the CDR3 is TGTGCCAGCAGTTACTCGTCGTGGGGGGACAAAGCTTTCTTT. Translated: CASSYSSWGDKAFF.

This clonotype was recorded many times. This chain uses TRBV5-1 with TRBJ2-3; 11 nucleotides align to TRBD2. The V gene end was trimmed by 0 bases and the J gene end by 0 bases; junction bases not matched to a gene: 0. This CDR3 contains 16 residues. The germline V gene has CDR1 SGHRS and CDR2 YFSETQ. The CDR3 sequence is CASSLGLAGSTDTQYF. The DNA for the CDR3 is TGCGCCAGCAGCTTGGGACTAGCGGGGAGCACAGATACGCAGTATTTT.

This clonotype was picked up a small number of times. The rearrangement joins TRBV29-1 to TRBJ2-1; the match to TRBD2 covers 13 bases. J lost 8 bases, V lost 6 bases, and 10 bases had no gene match. CDR3 length: 15 residues. Germline V gene lookup returns CDR1 SQVTM and CDR2 ANQGSEA. CDR3 DNA: TGCAGCGTCAAGCGGGGGACTAGCGGGGAATATGAGCAGTTCTTC. Residues: CSVKRGTSGEYEQFF.

This sequence joins TRBV4-3 and TRBJ2-1, with no clear D. The CDR3 contains 16 residues. CDR1 and CDR2 from the germline V gene are LGHNA and YSLEER. Between the trimmed V and J ends, which lost 0 bases and 5 bases, there was a span of 14 bases. The CDR3 reads CASSQEWAPGHNEQFF. The DNA for the CDR3 is TGCGCCAGCAGCCAAGAATGGGCTCCCGGCCACAATGAGCAGTTCTTC.

The chain is built from TRBV6-2 or TRBV6-3 and TRBJ1-1; D possibly corresponds to TRBD1 (5 bases). The CDR3 totals 14 residues. Germline V CDR1 and CDR2: MNHEY, SVGEGT. V was cut by 6 bases and J by 9 bases, with 20 bases left in between. The DNA of the CDR3 is TGTGCCAGCAGCCGGGACCCTCGGACGGGGCAAGCTTTCTTT. Its translation is CASSRDPRTGQAFF.

The V gene is TRBV5-1, the J gene TRBJ2-6; TRBD1 aligns across 7 bases. The germline gives CDR1 SGHRS, CDR2 YFSETQ. J was trimmed by 0 bases and V by 4 bases; bases with no gene match: 4. This CDR3 comprises 16 residues. The CDR3, as DNA: TGCGCCAGCAGCACGGGACAGACCTCTGGGGCCAACGTCCTGACTTTC. It translates to CASSTGQTSGANVLTF.

This clonotype was seen ten or more times. The rearrangement joins TRBV25-1 to TRBJ2-3, with 10 nucleotides matching TRBD2. Germline-derived CDR1 and CDR2 are MGHDK and SYGVNS. The CDR3 has 17 residues. The V gene end was trimmed by 0 bases and the J gene end by 6 bases; junction bases not matched to a gene: 9. This CDR3 is CASSEYVERGGSDTQYF. The CDR3 coding sequence is TGTGCCAGCAGTGAATATGTGGAGCGGGGGGGCAGCGATACGCAGTATTTT.

The chain recombines TRBV12-3 or TRBV12-4 with TRBJ1-5; no definite D call. Trimming cost V 7 bases and J 1 base, with 11 bases left between them. This CDR3 has 14 residues. The CDR3 reads CASNVMGSNQPQHF. CDR3 sequence (DNA): TGTGCCAGCAACGTAATGGGGAGCAATCAGCCCCAGCATTTT.

This chain links TRBV24-1 with TRBJ2-7, with D possibly being TRBD2 (5 bases). V was pared by 9 bases and J by 5 bases, with 13 bases between. The CDR3 loop spans 12 amino acids. Germline assignment: CDR1 KGHDR and CDR2 SFDVKD. CDR3 nucleotide sequence: TGTGCCACCGTACCGGGGATTGACGAGCAGTACTTC. It yields the protein CATVPGIDEQYF.

V and J are TRBV12-3 or TRBV12-4 and TRBJ1-3; possibly TRBD1 for D (5 bases). The CDR3 is 18 amino acids. Trimming pared 5 bases from V and 1 base from J, leaving 21 bases between. The CDR3 region is CASSPPSSEGLSGNTIYF. Here the CDR3 DNA reads TGTGCCAGCAGTCCCCCTTCTTCTGAGGGGCTGTCTGGAAACACCATATATTTT.

The rearrangement joins TRBV7-3 to TRBJ2-3; D might be TRBD1 (6 bases). With 2 bases removed from V and 4 bases from J, the gap between germline ends came to 16 bases. The CDR3 consists of 16 residues. The germline V gene encodes CDR1 SGHTA and CDR2 FQGTGA. Written as DNA, the CDR3 is TGTGCCAGCAGCTTACAGGGGAACAGGGTTGCAGATACGCAGTATTTT. Translation: CASSLQGNRVADTQYF.

V gene TRBV28 combines with J gene TRBJ2-5; no definite D call. The germline V and J ends were trimmed by 5 bases and 5 bases, with 6 bases remaining between them. The CDR3 sequence is 11 residues long. Germline V gene data show CDR1 as MDHEN and CDR2 as SYDVKM. The CDR3 sequence: CASSDVETQYF. Written as DNA, the CDR3 is TGTGCCAGCAGTGATGTGGAGACCCAGTACTTC.

Ten or more counts support this clonotype. V usage is TRBV5-6 and J usage is TRBJ2-4, with D perhaps matching TRBD1 or TRBD2 (5 bases each). With 7 bases removed from V and 5 bases from J, the gap between germline ends came to 16 bases. This CDR3 region has 14 residues. The germline V gene has CDR1 SGHDT and CDR2 YYEEEE. CDR3 region: CASVRRDGENIQYF. The CDR3 DNA follows: TGTGCCAGCGTCCGCCGGGACGGAGAAAACATTCAGTACTTC.

This clonotype was detected only a few times. The rearrangement joins TRBV7-8 to TRBJ2-7; D unresolved. This CDR3 is 14 amino acids long. Trimming left V 5 bases short and J 2 bases short, with 13 bases between. Germline CDR1 SGHVS, CDR2 FQNEAQ. In DNA, the CDR3 is TGTGCCAGCAGCATCTGGACGGAAGCCTACGAGCAGTACGTC. It is translated as CASSIWTEAYEQYV.

The chain joins TRBV2 to TRBJ2-3; TRBD1 aligns across 9 bases. The germline V gene has CDR1 SNHLY and CDR2 FYNNEI. CDR3 length equals 15 residues. J was trimmed by 5 bases and V by 5 bases; bases with no gene match: 8. Here the CDR3 DNA reads TGTGCCAGCAGTTCCCCGGACAGGGGAGGAGATACGCAGTATTTT. It encodes CASSSPDRGGDTQYF.

This clonotype occurred a few times. The rearrangement links TRBV5-6 to TRBJ2-7; D possibly corresponds to TRBD2 (5 bases). The V and J ends lost 3 bases and 0 bases respectively, with 7 bases between them. This CDR3 has 13 amino acids. Germline CDR1 and CDR2: SGHDT and YYEEEE. DNA for the CDR3: TGTGCCAGCAGCTGGGCGGGCTCCTACGAGCAGTACGTC. It codes for CASSWAGSYEQYV.

The V call is TRBV29-1, the J call TRBJ1-1; D remains ambiguous. CDR3 length equals 9 residues. Germline V gene lookup returns CDR1 SQVTM and CDR2 ANQGSEA. The CDR3 DNA is TGCAACCAGAACACTGAAGCTTTCTTT. This gives the protein CNQNTEAFF.

The chain couples TRBV3-1 to TRBJ2-3; 9 bases are shared with TRBD2. The CDR3 runs to 15 residues. The V and J ends lost 2 bases and 9 bases, in that order; junction bases with no gene match: 9. CDR1 is LGHDT, CDR2 YNNKEL, per germline (reference sequence). The CDR3 bases are TGTGCCAGCAGCCAATGGACTAGCGAGGCTCAAACGCAGTATTTT. This codes for CASSQWTSEAQTQYF.

V and J are TRBV5-1 and TRBJ2-1, with D unresolved. CDR3 length: 14 amino acids. The ends were cut back, 5 bases at V and 0 bases at J, with 9 bases in the middle. Germline assignment: CDR1 SGHRS and CDR2 YFSETQ. In nucleotides, the CDR3 is TGCGCCAGCAGTCCCCCTAACTCCTACAATGAGCAGTTCTTC. This translates into CASSPPNSYNEQFF.

This clonotype was counted a few times. This chain uses TRBV20-1 with TRBJ2-5, with 7 bases fitting TRBD1. Germline CDR1 DFQATT, CDR2 SNEGSKA (reference sequence). CDR3 length: 17 residues. The trim removed 0 bases at V and 6 bases at J, leaving 16 bases unmatched. DNA for the CDR3: TGCAGTGCTAGAGACTCCGGGACAGATCGCCTAAGACAGACCCAGTACTTC. It codes for CSARDSGTDRLRQTQYF.

The genes are TRBV5-1 and TRBJ2-2, with a tentative D call TRBD1 (7 bases). This CDR3 region has 15 residues. Germline assignment: CDR1 SGHRS and CDR2 YFSETQ. The germline V and J ends were trimmed by 4 bases and 5 bases, with 15 bases remaining between them. This CDR3 reads CASSRLQGGTGELFF. The CDR3, as DNA: TGCGCCAGCAGCCGCTTGCAGGGGGGAACCGGGGAGCTGTTTTTT.

This clonotype was seen ten or more times. The CDR3 reads CASSLGWDNEQFF. In nucleotides, the CDR3 is TGTGCCAGCAGCTTAGGCTGGGACAATGAGCAGTTCTTC. The chain has TRBV7-2 and TRBJ2-1, with no clear D. The CDR3 has 13 residues. V gave up 1 base and J gave up 5 bases, with 6 bases separating them. The germline V gene encodes CDR1 SGHTA and CDR2 FQGNSA.

The chain is built from TRBV7-2 and TRBJ2-3; D uncertain. V lost 2 bases and J lost 2, with 5 bases in between. Germline CDR1 is SGHTA and CDR2 is FQGNSA. CDR3 length: 13 amino acids. CDR3 protein: CASSLRPTDTQYF. Here the CDR3 DNA reads TGTGCCAGCAGCTTACGGCCCACAGATACGCAGTATTTT.